This T cell receptor beta chain derives from a study of blood T cell repertoires in COVID-19 (dated by TCRdb to about 2020). Looking at the study overall: Samples covering the acute and convalescent phases of COVID-19 were provided by collaborators in the United States, Italy and Spain. The repertoires were made available in a free public database intended to serve as a resource for research on the immune response to SARS-CoV-2. Where HLA class I and class II types were available, the types were taken from metadata supplied by the sample provider, not from assay-based typing. Subjects who had been exposed to COVID-19, were actively infected with it, or had recovered from it provided the deeply sampled blood TCRbeta repertoires that made up the dataset. The prospective study material was composed of cDNA or gDNA derived from T cells, B-cell-depleted T cells, or PBMCs. The samples were drawn from the first 160 participants of the ongoing ImmuneRACE study and from under 1,500 subjects provided by 6 global collaborators. Sample metadata almost always included a de-identified subject ID, COVID-19 status, age in years and sex.

Whole blood was collected in K2EDTA tubes by collaborating institutions according to the institutions' own protocols. Collaborator samples were shipped for TCRbeta analysis as frozen whole blood, isolated PBMCs, or DNA extracted from either sample type. TCRbeta CDR3 regions were amplified from genomic DNA by means of the immunoSEQ Assay, a bias-controlled multiplex PCR. The published analysis was carried out like this. The number of nucleated cells in each sample was estimated from the amplification of reference gene primers within the assay. To quantify the absolute abundance of each unique TCRbeta CDR3 rearrangement, sequence reads were collapsed and filtered. Productive Simpson clonality was computed per sample as the square root of Simpson's diversity index over productive rearrangements. TCRdb obtained this table from immuneACCESS and retained in-frame rearrangements with V and J assigned. These tables miss some clones; where compared with another copy, unresolved V genes account for less than half of the shortfall, and the remainder is unexplained. V, J and clone size reflect that table, while D and trimming were determined from the DNA. The sample data list over 100,000 clones, and 80% to 90% of these were observed just once. Over 2% of the sample lies in the top ten.

The investigation overall reported the following: Clinical and demographic metadata were provided uncurated, with the amount varying by source and participant.

Note on this clone: No antigen is known for it. No much larger clonotype is one base removed from it; base qualities were not supplied.

The germline V gene (reference sequence) supplies CDR1 SEHNR and CDR2 FQNEAQ. The CDR3, from cysteine to phenylalanine, totals 12 residues. Just the 36-base CDR3 DNA is kept, in frame starting at base 1. V loses 7 bases at its end and J loses 8 bases; junction bases beyond the gene matches: 5. The sequence came from a man aged 50 or older with active COVID-19. Sequencing used peripheral blood. The rearrangement combines TRBV7-9 with TRBJ2-3; 8 central bases correspond to TRBD2. The bases are TGTGCCAGCACCCCCGGGGGGGGTACGCAGTATTTT. It translates to CASTPGGGTQYF.